This T cell receptor beta chain was found in a study of blood T cell repertoires in COVID-19. Study at large: COVID-19 samples, acute and convalescent, were from the United States, Italy and Spain. PBMCs, B-cell-depleted T cells, or T cells were the source of the cDNA or gDNA that made up the material.

Germline loops: CDR1 LNHNV, CDR2 YYDKDF (reference sequence). J gave up 0 bases and V 0 bases, and 4 bases lay outside the gene matches. CDR3 length: 17 amino acids. This clone was seen a single time. TCRdb's table, derived via immunoSEQ multiplex PCR, lists solely in-frame clones and lacks some. The data contain 200,000 to 300,000 clones, around 86% of them singletons. The V gene is TRBV15, the J gene TRBJ1-3; 8 bases map to TRBD1. The TCR sequence derives from a woman aged 60-75 years with active or convalescent COVID-19. The sequenced sample was peripheral blood. CDR3 loop: CATSRDRQGFSGNTIYF. The CDR3 nucleotides are TGTGCCACCAGCAGAGATCGACAGGGGTTCTCTGGAAACACCATATATTTT.